This T cell receptor (beta chain) derives from a study of blood T cells in healthy people across ages. Through a sample-barcoded 5' primer and a J-beta primer mix, a second PCR was run for 7 to 11 cycles. One entry per CDR3 protein, called by TCRdb with MiXCR from the 5' RACE reads. The sample yields over a million distinct CDR3 sequences, roughly 43% seen once. Whole-study results and caveats: The fall in TCR beta diversity per million T cells was roughly linear with age.

Details on this clonotype: Its cognate antigen is unknown.

Germline V CDR1 and CDR2: SEHNR, FQNEAQ (reference sequence). The V end lost 6 bases, the J end lost 2 bases, and 11 bases lay between the germline ends. The CDR3 spans 13 residues. The rearrangement links TRBV7-9 to TRBJ2-7; D is perhaps TRBD1 (6 bases). This receptor was identified in a woman aged 18-29 years in good health. The sequenced material came from blood. Here the CDR3 DNA reads TGTGCCAGCAGATCTCGGGACACCTACGAGCAGTACTTC. Translation gives CASRSRDTYEQYF.